The T cell receptor (beta chain) under discussion was sequenced for a study of molecular identifiers for immune sequencing clone quantification. Study information: Split five ways in replicates, RNA from roughly 20,000 or 100,000 naive CD8 cells had four portions sequenced. Study-wide results and caveats: Naive cells had under 1% of molecules in clones above 20 RNA copies, effectors over 97%.

In germline, CDR1 is SGHNT, CDR2 YYREEE (reference sequence). V lost 1 base, J lost 1 base, and 11 bases lay in between. This CDR3 is built from 15 residues. The use of previously described methods and listed TCR primers produced the bulk TCR libraries. Using its own MiXCR run on the PCR reads, TCRdb lists one record per CDR3 protein. Of around 65,000 distinct CDR3 sequences listed, about 18% are singletons. This clonotype has a count of ten or more. Its matching antigen is unknown. Naive CD8 T cells underwent sorting with the CD8+CD4-CCR7+CD45RA+ definition. This receptor was taken from a human donor in good health. Some libraries in this study had Jurkat cell RNA spiked in. The specimen sequenced was naive CD8+ T cells from blood, with Jurkat cell RNA spiked in. Subset given: FACS-sorted CD8+CD4-CCR7+CD45RA+ naive T cells. This chain uses TRBV5-4 with TRBJ1-1, with D unresolved. CDR3 residues: CASSLNWTPNTEAFF. The CDR3 DNA is TGTGCCAGCAGCTTGAACTGGACTCCGAACACTGAAGCTTTCTTT.